The 11 T cell receptor beta chains below were found in one sample sequenced in a study of blood T cell repertoires in COVID-19. The protocol was immunoSEQ multiplex PCR, while the TCRdb copy is restricted to in-frame clones and leaves out a portion. The profile shows 150,000 to 170,000 clones, 76% of them singletons. The sample comprised peripheral blood. The receptors here all came from an elderly woman with acute or convalescent COVID-19.

This chain connects TRBV7-3 to TRBJ2-5; 16 bases map to TRBD2. Germline CDR1 reads SGHTA; CDR2 reads FQGTGA. With 3 bases clipped from V and 2 bases from J, the junction kept 0 bases outside the gene matches. This CDR3 has 16 amino acids. CDR3 in amino acids: CASSLGLAGGQETQYF. The CDR3 DNA reads TGTGCCAGCAGCTTGGGACTAGCGGGGGGGCAAGAGACCCAGTACTTC. The full variable domain, its missing parts supplied by reference TRBV7-3 and TRBJ2-5, is GAGVSQTPSNKVTEKGKYVELRCDPISGHTALYWYRQSLGQGPEFLIYFQGTGAADDSGLPNDRFFAVRPEGSVSTLKIQRTERGDSAVYLCASSLGLAGGQETQYFGPGTRLLVL.

The chain combines TRBV15 with TRBJ1-2, with TRBD1 matching 12 bases. This CDR3 contains 15 residues. Trimming at V came to 1 base and at J to 6 bases, leaving 3 bases not matched to a gene. Germline lookup yields CDR1 LNHNV and CDR2 YYDKDF (reference sequence). The CDR3 loop is CATSRAGTGGHGYTF. The CDR3 bases are TGTGCCACCAGCAGAGCTGGGACAGGGGGCCATGGCTACACCTTC. Filled out from reference TRBV15 and TRBJ1-2, the complete variable domain reads DAMVIQNPRYQVTQFGKPVTLSCSQTLNHNVMYWYQQKSSQAPKLLFHYYDKDFNNEADTPDNFQSRRPNTSFCFLDIRSPGLGDTAMYLCATSRAGTGGHGYTFGSGTRLTVV.

The chain combines TRBV3-1 (or the pseudogene TRBV3-2) with TRBJ1-6, with a tentative D call TRBD1 (5 bases). This CDR3 has 13 amino acids. V shed 9 bases and J shed 5 bases, with 11 bases lying between them. Germline V gene sequence: CDR1 LGHDT, CDR2 YNNKEL (reference sequence). The CDR3 spells CASTGVDNSPLHF. The CDR3 region has the DNA TGTGCCAGTACGGGGGTCGATAATTCACCCCTCCACTTT.

The J gene is TRBJ1-4, the V gene TRBV5-6; no reliable D call. The CDR3 is made up of 15 amino acids. The germline V and J ends were trimmed by 0 bases and 5 bases, with 11 bases remaining between them. CDR1 and CDR2 from the germline V gene are SGHDT and YYEEEE. The chain's CDR3 is CASSLVVSSNEKLFF. CDR3 nucleotide sequence: TGTGCCAGCAGCTTGGTTGTATCTTCCAATGAAAAACTGTTTTTT.

The chain has TRBV6-4 and TRBJ2-7, with 9 bases that match TRBD1. CDR1 MRHNA and CDR2 SNTAGT come from the germline V gene. The CDR3 spans 17 residues. The V and J ends lost 0 bases and 2 bases, in that order; junction bases with no gene match: 8. The CDR3 reads CASSDSRLRQGAYEQYF. The CDR3 DNA reads as TGTGCCAGCAGTGACTCTCGACTCAGACAGGGGGCCTACGAGCAGTACTTC.

The V call is TRBV11-3, the J call TRBJ2-3, with a possible D match to TRBD1 (5 bases). Trimming took off 1 base at V and 2 bases at J, with 16 bases between the two ends. This CDR3 has 17 amino acids. Germline CDR1 SGHNT, CDR2 YENEEA. CDR3 protein: CASSLGQGRRSTDTQYF. DNA of the CDR3: TGTGCCAGCAGCTTAGGGCAGGGTAGGAGATCCACAGATACGCAGTATTTT.

In nucleotides, the CDR3 is TGTGCCAGCAATAATGTGGGGAGCGGCTACACCTTC. Protein sequence: CASNNVGSGYTF. This chain uses TRBV2 with TRBJ1-2, with D hard to call. The V gene lost 7 bases and the J gene lost 8 bases, with 14 bases spanning the gap. Per germline, CDR1 SNHLY and CDR2 FYNNEI. The CDR3 runs to 12 residues.

This rearrangement joins TRBV7-9 to TRBJ1-6, with D perhaps TRBD1 (5 bases). With 3 bases removed from V and 5 bases from J, the gap between germline ends came to 8 bases. CDR1 and CDR2 from the germline V gene are SEHNR and FQNEAQ (reference sequence). The CDR3 loop spans 14 amino acids. CDR3: CASSLGGHNSPLHF. The CDR3, as DNA: TGTGCCAGCAGCTTGGGGGGTCATAATTCACCCCTCCACTTT.

A word on this clone: The same CDR3 can be traced to other DNA sequences in this sample. V and J are TRBV5-1 and TRBJ2-7; 10 nucleotides line up with TRBD2. In germline, CDR1 is SGHRS, CDR2 YFSETQ. The length of the CDR3 is 16 residues. The trim removed 0 bases at V and 4 bases at J, leaving 7 bases unmatched. CDR3 residues: CASSLGGSGRSYEQYF. The CDR3 DNA sequence: TGCGCCAGCAGCTTGGGGGGTAGCGGGAGGTCGTACGAGCAGTACTTC.

This chain connects TRBV5-4 to TRBJ1-1; D not resolved. The germline V and J ends were trimmed by 1 base and 3 bases, with 7 bases remaining between them. The germline V gene encodes CDR1 SGHNT and CDR2 YYREEE (reference sequence). This CDR3 comprises 13 residues. This chain's CDR3 is CASSLSRDTEAFF. As DNA, the CDR3 is TGTGCCAGCAGCTTGTCGAGAGACACTGAAGCTTTCTTT.

This chain links TRBV30 with TRBJ1-4; the match to TRBD1 covers 8 bases. This CDR3 has 16 amino acids. From germline, CDR1 is GTSNPN and CDR2 SVGIG (reference sequence). V dropped 2 bases and J dropped 2; count of bases not matched to a gene: 7. CDR3 in DNA: TGTGCCTGGAGTTCGGGACAGGTCGGGACTAATGAAAAACTGTTTTTT. It translates to CAWSSGQVGTNEKLFF.